This T cell receptor beta chain was identified during a study of vaccination and CD4 T cells after COVID-19. A few counts support this clonotype. What it recognizes is unknown. Researchers used the Oncomine TCR Beta short-read assay to sequence DNA from cultured CD4+ T cells. The template was genomic DNA from cultured CD4+ T cells. TCRdb re-called the PCR reads with MiXCR, one entry per CDR3 protein. Of thousands of distinct CDR3 sequences listed, approximately 55% are singletons. Stated treatment: roughly 10-day PBMC culture with coronavirus spike peptide pools or control peptides (ViraFEST assay). T cells were expanded with peptide pools, and expanded clonotypes were identified by TCR sequencing. PCR-confirmed positives ranged from March to December 2020, preceding US Alpha, Beta and Delta variants. The germline V gene has CDR1 DFQATT and CDR2 SNEGSKA (reference sequence). The CDR3 spans 14 residues. The trim removed 6 bases at V and 7 bases at J, leaving 13 bases unmatched.

The clonotype comes from a human donor who had recovered from COVID-19. The chain links TRBV20-1 to TRBJ2-7; 9 positions agree with TRBD2. Input material: CD4+ T cells from blood, cultured in vitro. DNA for the CDR3: TGCAGTGCGAGGGGAGGCGGGAGGGCCTTTGAGCAGTACTTC. Protein: CSARGGGRAFEQYF.